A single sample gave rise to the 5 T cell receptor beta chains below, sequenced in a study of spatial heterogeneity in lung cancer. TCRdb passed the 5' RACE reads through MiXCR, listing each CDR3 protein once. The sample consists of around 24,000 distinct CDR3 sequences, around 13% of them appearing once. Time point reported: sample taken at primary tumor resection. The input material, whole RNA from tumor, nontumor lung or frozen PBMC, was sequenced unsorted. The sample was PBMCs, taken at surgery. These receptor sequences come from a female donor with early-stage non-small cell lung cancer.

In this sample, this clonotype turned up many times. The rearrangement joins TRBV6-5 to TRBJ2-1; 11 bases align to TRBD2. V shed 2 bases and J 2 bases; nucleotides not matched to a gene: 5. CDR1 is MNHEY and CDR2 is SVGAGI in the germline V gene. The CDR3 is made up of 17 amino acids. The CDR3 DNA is TGTGCCAGCAGTTACGGGCTAGCGGGAGGCCCCTACAATGAGCAGTTCTTC. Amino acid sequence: CASSYGLAGGPYNEQFF.

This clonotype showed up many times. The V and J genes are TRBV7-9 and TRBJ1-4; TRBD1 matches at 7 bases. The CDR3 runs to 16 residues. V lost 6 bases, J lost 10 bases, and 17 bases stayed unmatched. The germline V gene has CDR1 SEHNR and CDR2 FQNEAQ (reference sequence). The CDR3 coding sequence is TGTGCCAGCAGGTCAATCGGGGGACAGATGAACGGAAAACTGTTTTTT. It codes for CASRSIGGQMNGKLFF.

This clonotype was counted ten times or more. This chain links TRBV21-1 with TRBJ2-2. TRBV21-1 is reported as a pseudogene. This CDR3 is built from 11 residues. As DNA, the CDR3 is TGTGCCAGCAGTAAAGGAGGGGAGCTGTTTTTT. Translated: CASSKGGELFF.

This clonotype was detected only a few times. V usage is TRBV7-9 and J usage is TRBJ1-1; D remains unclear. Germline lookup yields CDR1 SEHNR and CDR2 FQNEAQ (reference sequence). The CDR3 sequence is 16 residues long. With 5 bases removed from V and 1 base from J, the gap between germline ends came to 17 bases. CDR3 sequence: CASSPPWGYGNTEAFF. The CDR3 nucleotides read TGTGCCAGCAGCCCCCCCTGGGGTTACGGGAACACTGAAGCTTTCTTT.

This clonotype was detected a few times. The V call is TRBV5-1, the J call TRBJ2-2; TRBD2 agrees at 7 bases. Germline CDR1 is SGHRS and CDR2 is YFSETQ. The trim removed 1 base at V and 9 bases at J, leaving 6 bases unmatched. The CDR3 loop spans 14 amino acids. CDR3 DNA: TGCGCCAGCAGCTTGTCGGGAGCGGGGAGGGAGCTGTTTTTT. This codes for CASSLSGAGRELFF.